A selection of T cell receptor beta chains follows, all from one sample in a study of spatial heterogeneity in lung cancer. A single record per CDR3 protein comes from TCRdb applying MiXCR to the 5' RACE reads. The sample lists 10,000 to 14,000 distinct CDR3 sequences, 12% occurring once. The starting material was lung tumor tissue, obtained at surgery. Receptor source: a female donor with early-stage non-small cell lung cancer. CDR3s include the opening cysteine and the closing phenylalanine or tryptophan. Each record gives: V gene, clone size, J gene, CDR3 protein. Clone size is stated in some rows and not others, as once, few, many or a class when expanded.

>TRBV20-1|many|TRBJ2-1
CSASRWQTPYNEQFF
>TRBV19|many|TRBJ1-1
CASSIGGGGNTEAFF
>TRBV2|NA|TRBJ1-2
CASSERPNYGYTF
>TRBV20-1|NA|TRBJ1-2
CSARPSINYGYTF
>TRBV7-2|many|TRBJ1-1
CASSSTGGQNTEAFF
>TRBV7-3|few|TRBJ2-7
CASSLTVETEQYF
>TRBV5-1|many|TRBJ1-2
CASNTGTGDGYTF
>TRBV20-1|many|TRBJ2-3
CSTRGFTDTQYF
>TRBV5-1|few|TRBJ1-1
CASSSKPGQNTEAFF
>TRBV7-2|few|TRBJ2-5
CASSLFETQYF
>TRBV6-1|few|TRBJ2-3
CASSEGRLRGLTDTQYF
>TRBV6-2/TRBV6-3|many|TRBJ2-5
CASYGLFQETQYF
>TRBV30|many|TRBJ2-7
CAWNGLGGGRYEQYF
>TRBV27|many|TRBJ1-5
CASRSGQGYQPQHF